The rows below give T cell receptor beta chains drawn from one sample of a study of cytomegalovirus exposure and HLA in healthy donors. Here immunoSEQ multiplex PCR was the method, and the copy in TCRdb shows in-frame clones only, minus some. The sample carries 130,000 or so clones, just under 85% recorded once. The sequenced material came from PBMCs. Receptors were obtained from a woman aged 35 to 49 in good health and CMV-seronegative. Both conserved end residues are part of each CDR3. The D gene is left open where the match is weak. Clone size is not always given. Where it is, it says once, few, many or a class for expanded clones.

clone size: -; V gene: TRBV11-2; J gene: TRBJ2-2; D gene: TRBD2; CDR3 DNA: TGTGCCAGCAGCTTAACGCGACTAGCCATTAGGGAGCTGTTTTTT; CDR3 protein: CASSLTRLAIRELFF
clone size: -; V gene: TRBV7-7; J gene: TRBJ2-1; D gene: -; CDR3 DNA: TGTGCCAGCAGCTTGGCCGCTAGTAACAATGAGCAGTTCTTC; CDR3 protein: CASSLAASNNEQFF
clone size: once; V gene: TRBV18; J gene: TRBJ2-7; D gene: -; CDR3 DNA: TGTGCCAGCTCACCACCACACAGGCTCGAGCAGTACTTC; CDR3 protein: CASSPPHRLEQYF
clone size: -; V gene: TRBV18; J gene: TRBJ2-2; D gene: -; CDR3 DNA: TGTGCCAGCTCACCACTTACCAGGGACATCGCTGGGGAGCTGTTTTTT; CDR3 protein: CASSPLTRDIAGELFF
clone size: -; V gene: TRBV7-6; J gene: TRBJ1-4; D gene: -; CDR3 DNA: TGTGCCAGCAGCTTATATGAGGCCCGTGAAAAACTGTTTTTT; CDR3 protein: CASSLYEAREKLFF
clone size: -; V gene: TRBV5-1; J gene: TRBJ2-7; D gene: TRBD2; CDR3 DNA: TGCGCCAGCAGCTTGGGGGCGGGAGGGCTTCCCGAGCAGTACTTC; CDR3 protein: CASSLGAGGLPEQYF
clone size: -; V gene: TRBV5-1; J gene: TRBJ2-7; D gene: TRBD2; CDR3 DNA: TGCGCCAGCAGCTTCCTAGCGGGAGGAATCTCGGGGGCCTACGAGCAGTACTTC; CDR3 protein: CASSFLAGGISGAYEQYF
clone size: -; V gene: TRBV2; J gene: TRBJ2-5; D gene: TRBD2; CDR3 DNA: TGTGCCAGCAGTGGGGGACTAGCGGGAGAGGGGGGTAGAACCCAGTACTTC; CDR3 protein: CASSGGLAGEGGRTQYF
clone size: -; V gene: TRBV19; J gene: TRBJ1-3; D gene: -; CDR3 DNA: TGTGCCAGTAGTATTTCAGGGAACTCTGGAAACACCATATATTTT; CDR3 protein: CASSISGNSGNTIYF
clone size: -; V gene: TRBV2; J gene: TRBJ1-1; D gene: TRBD1; CDR3 DNA: TGTGCCAGCAGTGACGAAGCTCGGGACAGGGCGAAGACTGAAGCTTTCTTT; CDR3 protein: CASSDEARDRAKTEAFF